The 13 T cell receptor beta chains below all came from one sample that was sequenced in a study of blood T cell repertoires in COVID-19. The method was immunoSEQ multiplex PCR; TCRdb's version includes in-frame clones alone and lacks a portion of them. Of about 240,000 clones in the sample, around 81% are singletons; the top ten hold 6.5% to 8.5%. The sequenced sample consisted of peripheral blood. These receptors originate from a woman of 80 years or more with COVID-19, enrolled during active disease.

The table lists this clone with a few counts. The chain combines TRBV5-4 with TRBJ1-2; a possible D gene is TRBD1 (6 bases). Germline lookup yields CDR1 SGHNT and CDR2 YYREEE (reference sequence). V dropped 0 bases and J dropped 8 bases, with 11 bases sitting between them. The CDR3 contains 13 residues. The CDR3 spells CASSLDRVRGYTF. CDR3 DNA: TGTGCCAGCAGCTTGGACAGGGTGAGAGGCTACACCTTC. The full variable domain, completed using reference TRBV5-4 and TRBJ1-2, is ETGVTQSPTHLIKTRGQQVTLRCSSQSGHNTVSWYQQALGQGPQFIFQYYREEENGRGNFPPRFSGLQFPNYSSELNVNALELDDSALYLCASSLDRVRGYTFGSGTRLTVV.

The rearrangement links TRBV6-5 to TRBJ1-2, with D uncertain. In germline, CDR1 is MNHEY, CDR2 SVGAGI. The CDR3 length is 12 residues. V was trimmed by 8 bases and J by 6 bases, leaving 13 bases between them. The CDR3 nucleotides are TGTGCCAGCCAAGGGAGGGCGGATGGCTACACCTTC. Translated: CASQGRADGYTF.

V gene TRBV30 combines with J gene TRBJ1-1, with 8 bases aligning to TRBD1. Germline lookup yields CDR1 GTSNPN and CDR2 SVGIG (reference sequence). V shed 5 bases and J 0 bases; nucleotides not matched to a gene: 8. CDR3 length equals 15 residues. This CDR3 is CAWGRPGQVNTEAFF. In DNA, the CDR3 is TGTGCCTGGGGGAGACCGGGACAGGTGAACACTGAAGCTTTCTTT.

CDR3 sequence: CASSLSTNEQFF. CDR3 sequence (DNA): TGCGCCAGCAGCTTAAGCACCAATGAGCAGTTCTTC. The J gene is TRBJ2-1, the V gene TRBV5-1; no firm D call. V was clipped by 2 bases and J by 6 bases, with 6 bases between them. This CDR3 spans 12 amino acids. The germline CDR1 and CDR2 sequences are SGHRS and YFSETQ. The variable domain in full, with the rest retrieved from reference TRBV5-1 and TRBJ2-1, is KAGVTQTPRYLIKTRGQQVTLSCSPISGHRSVSWYQQTPGQGLQFLFEYFSETQRNKGNFPGRFSGRQFSNSRSEMNVSTLELGDSALYLCASSLSTNEQFFGPGTRLTVL.

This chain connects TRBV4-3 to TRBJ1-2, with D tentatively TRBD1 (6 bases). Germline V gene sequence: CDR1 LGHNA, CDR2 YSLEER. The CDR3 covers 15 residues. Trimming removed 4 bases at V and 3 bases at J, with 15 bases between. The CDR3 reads CASSLGGGYDYGYTF. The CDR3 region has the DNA TGCGCCAGCAGCCTGGGAGGGGGATATGACTATGGCTACACCTTC.

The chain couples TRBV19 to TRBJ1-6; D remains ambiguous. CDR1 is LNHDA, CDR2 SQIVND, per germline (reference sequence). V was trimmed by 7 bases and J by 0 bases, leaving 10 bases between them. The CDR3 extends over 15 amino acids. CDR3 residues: CASIPRSSYNSPLHF. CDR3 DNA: TGTGCCAGTATTCCGCGGAGCTCCTATAATTCACCCCTCCACTTT.

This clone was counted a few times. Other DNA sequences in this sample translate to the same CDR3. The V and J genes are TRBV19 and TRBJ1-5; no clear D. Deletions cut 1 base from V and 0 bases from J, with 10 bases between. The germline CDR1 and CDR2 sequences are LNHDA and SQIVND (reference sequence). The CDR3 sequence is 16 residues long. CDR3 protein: CASSIGRRGSNQPQHF. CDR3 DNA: TGTGCCAGTAGTATAGGACGGAGAGGTAGCAATCAGCCCCAGCATTTT.

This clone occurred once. In DNA form, the CDR3 reads TGTGCCAGCAGCTTCCGGGGATTAAAGACTGAAGCTTTCTTT. Encoded protein: CASSFRGLKTEAFF. The J gene is TRBJ1-1, the V gene TRBV13; D gene unclear. Per germline, CDR1 PRHDT and CDR2 FYEKMQ (reference sequence). This CDR3 comprises 14 residues. With 3 bases removed from V and 5 bases from J, the gap between germline ends came to 13 bases.

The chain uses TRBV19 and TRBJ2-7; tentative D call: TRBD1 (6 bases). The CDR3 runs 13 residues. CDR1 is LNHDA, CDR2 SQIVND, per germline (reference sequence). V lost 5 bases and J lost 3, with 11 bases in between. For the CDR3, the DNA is TGTGCCAGTAGTGTGGACAGCTTCTACGAGCAGTACTTC. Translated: CASSVDSFYEQYF.

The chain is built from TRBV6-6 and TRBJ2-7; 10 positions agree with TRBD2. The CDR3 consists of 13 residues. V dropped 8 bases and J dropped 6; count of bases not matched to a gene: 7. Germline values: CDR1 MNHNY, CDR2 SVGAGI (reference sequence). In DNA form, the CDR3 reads TGTGCCAGCGGGAGCGGGGGGGCTCTCGAGCAGTACTTC. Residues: CASGSGGALEQYF.

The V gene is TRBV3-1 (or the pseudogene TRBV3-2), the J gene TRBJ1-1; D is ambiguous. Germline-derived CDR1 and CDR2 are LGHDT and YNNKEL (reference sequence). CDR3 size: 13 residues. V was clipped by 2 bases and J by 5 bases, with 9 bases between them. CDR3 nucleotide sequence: TGTGCCAGCAGCCAATTTACGGGGACTGAAGCTTTCTTT. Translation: CASSQFTGTEAFF.

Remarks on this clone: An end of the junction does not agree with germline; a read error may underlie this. CDR3 sequence: CASSVLAGTGGMNTEAFF. In DNA form, the CDR3 reads TGTGCCAGTAGTGTTCTGGCTGGGACAGGGGGTATGAATACTGAAGCTTTCTTT. The chain carries TRBV19 and TRBJ1-1; the match to TRBD1 covers 11 bases. The length of the CDR3 is 18 residues. Germline values: CDR1 LNHDA, CDR2 SQIVND (reference sequence).

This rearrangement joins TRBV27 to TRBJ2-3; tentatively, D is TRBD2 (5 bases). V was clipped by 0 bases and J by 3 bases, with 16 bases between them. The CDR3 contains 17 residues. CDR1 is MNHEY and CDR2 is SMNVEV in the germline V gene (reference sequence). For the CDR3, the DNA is TGTGCCAGCAGTTTATCTGTTTCGGGGAGAACGACAGATACGCAGTATTTT. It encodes CASSLSVSGRTTDTQYF.